These 32 T cell receptor beta chains originate from one sample sequenced in a study of cytomegalovirus exposure and HLA in healthy donors (dated by TCRdb to between 2016 and 2019). Libraries were built with the immunoSEQ multiplex PCR assay. For the multiplex PCR, a mixture combining 60 forward primers for TCR Vbeta segments and 13 reverse primers for TCR Jbeta segments was used. In TCRdb, the immuneACCESS table is reduced to in-frame sequences with V and J assigned. These tables do not hold every clone; where another copy was compared, an unresolved V gene accounts for under half, and the others remain unexplained. This sample holds about 89,000 clones; about 80% were observed only once. The leading ten clones occupy roughly 3.8% of the sample. Specimen: PBMCs. The receptors derive from a female donor in good health and CMV-seropositive.

The V and J genes are TRBV10-1 and TRBJ2-7, with 8 positions matching TRBD1. The CDR3 sequence is 13 residues long. V trimming: 6 bases; J trimming: 5 bases; junction bases outside the gene matches: 6. From germline, CDR1 is WNHNN and CDR2 SYGVQD (reference sequence). This CDR3 is CASRDDRGHEQYF. The CDR3 DNA follows: TGCGCCAGCAGAGACGACAGGGGCCACGAGCAGTACTTC.

This clone came up once. The V call is TRBV6-5, the J call TRBJ2-3, with a tentative D call TRBD2 (5 bases). Germline V gene data show CDR1 as MNHEY and CDR2 as SVGAGI. The CDR3 has 15 amino acids. Trimming left V 2 bases short and J 2 bases short, with 11 bases between. CDR3 amino acids: CASSYASGYTDTQYF. Here the CDR3 DNA reads TGTGCCAGCAGTTACGCGAGCGGATACACAGATACGCAGTATTTT.

V gene TRBV11-2 combines with J gene TRBJ2-1; D ambiguous. There are 14 residues in the CDR3. CDR1 is SGHAT, CDR2 FQNNGV, per germline. The V and J ends lost 4 bases and 5 bases respectively, with 12 bases between them. The CDR3 DNA is TGTGCCAGCAGCTATCACGCGCTAAACAATGAGCAGTTCTTC. This sequence encodes CASSYHALNNEQFF.

Worth noting for this clone: One end of the junction fails to match germline, which may point to a read error. The chain joins TRBV7-9 to TRBJ1-1; D possibly corresponds to TRBD1 (6 bases). Germline V CDR1 and CDR2: SEHNR, FQNEAQ (reference sequence). This CDR3 has 16 amino acids. The CDR3 nucleotides are TGTTCCAGCAGCTTAGTGATCTTTGGGGGCAGTACTGAAGCTTTCTTT. Translating gives CSSSLVIFGGSTEAFF.

This clone turned up a few times. This sequence joins TRBV4-1 and TRBJ2-1, with 7 bases aligning to TRBD1. J lost 15 bases, V lost 4 bases, and 9 bases had no gene match. CDR1 and CDR2 from the germline V gene are MGHRA and YSYEKL. This CDR3 has 12 residues. Here the CDR3 reads CASSRDGQVMFF. The CDR3, as DNA: TGCGCCAGCAGCCGAGATGGACAGGTTATGTTCTTC.

This clone was observed once. This chain connects TRBV25-1 to TRBJ2-1, with D unresolved. V lost 6 bases, J lost 11 bases, and 14 bases lay in between. Germline assignment: CDR1 MGHDK and CDR2 SYGVNS. The CDR3 runs 12 residues. The CDR3 nucleotides read TGTGCCAGCAGACTCAGGAACAGTAAGCAGTTCTTC. Its protein product is CASRLRNSKQFF.

The rearrangement links TRBV19 to TRBJ1-1; TRBD1 matches 9 bases. From germline, CDR1 is LNHDA and CDR2 SQIVND (reference sequence). CDR3 length: 15 amino acids. J gave up 1 base and V 6 bases, and 6 bases lay outside the gene matches. For the CDR3, the DNA is TGTGCCAGTAGGAAACCACAGGGGGCGAACACTGAAGCTTTCTTT. Translating it yields CASRKPQGANTEAFF. Using reference TRBV19 and TRBJ1-1 for the parts outside the CDR3, the full variable domain is DGGITQSPKYLFRKEGQNVTLSCEQNLNHDAMYWYRQDPGQGLRLIYYSQIVNDFQKGDIAEGYSVSREKKESFPLTVTSAQKNPTAFYLCASRKPQGANTEAFFGQGTRLTVV.

V usage is TRBV29-1 and J usage is TRBJ1-2; D remains ambiguous. Germline V gene data show CDR1 as SQVTM and CDR2 as ANQGSEA. V lost 3 bases and J 3 bases, leaving 8 bases between the germline ends. The CDR3 is 12 amino acids. CDR3 loop: CSVEGRDYGYTF. CDR3 nucleotide sequence: TGCAGCGTTGAGGGGAGAGACTATGGCTACACCTTC.

This chain connects TRBV5-6 to TRBJ1-1; D perhaps matches TRBD1 (5 bases). Between the trimmed V and J ends, which lost 9 bases and 1 base, there was a span of 19 bases. This CDR3 has 15 residues. Germline V gene lookup returns CDR1 SGHDT and CDR2 YYEEEE. CDR3 in DNA: TGTGCCACCGCCTTTAGGGGCGGCCCGAACACTGAAGCTTTCTTT. Translation gives CATAFRGGPNTEAFF. Looking up the rest from reference TRBV5-6 and TRBJ1-1 gives the full variable domain: DAGVTQSPTHLIKTRGQQVTLRCSPKSGHDTVSWYQQALGQGPQFIFQYYEEEERQRGNFPDRFSGHQFPNYSSELNVNALLLGDSALYLCATAFRGGPNTEAFFGQGTRLTVV.

The rearrangement joins TRBV11-1 to TRBJ1-2; no reliable D call. The CDR3 has 12 residues. V lost 3 bases to trimming and J lost 2 bases, with 4 bases between them. Per germline, CDR1 SGHAT and CDR2 FQDESV (reference sequence). CDR3: CASSLSNYGYTF. The CDR3 DNA follows: TGTGCCAGCAGCTTGTCGAACTATGGCTACACCTTC.

This clone was observed once. The V and J genes are TRBV5-1 and TRBJ2-2; 11 nucleotides line up with TRBD2. V lost 2 bases and J lost 5; bases outside the gene matches: 5. Germline V gene sequence: CDR1 SGHRS, CDR2 YFSETQ. The CDR3 loop spans 16 amino acids. The DNA of the CDR3 is TGCGCCAGCAGCTTTACTAGCGGGAGAGAGACCGGGGAGCTGTTTTTT. This translates into CASSFTSGRETGELFF.

The rearrangement links TRBV28 to TRBJ1-4; possible D gene TRBD1, 5 bases. Germline loops: CDR1 MDHEN, CDR2 SYDVKM. Deletions cut 6 bases from V and 7 bases from J, with 18 bases between. This CDR3 is 15 amino acids long. CDR3: CASRPQVGGSEKLFF. The DNA of the CDR3 is TGTGCCAGCAGGCCTCAGGTGGGGGGGTCTGAAAAACTGTTTTTT. The full variable domain, with the rest looked up from reference TRBV28 and TRBJ1-4, is DVKVTQSSRYLVKRTGEKVFLECVQDMDHENMFWYRQDPGLGLRLIYFSYDVKMKEKGDIPEGYSVSREKKERFSLILESASTNQTSMYLCASRPQVGGSEKLFFGSGTQLSVL.

This sequence joins TRBV25-1 and TRBJ1-6, with 8 bases identical to TRBD1. The CDR3 has 16 residues. CDR1 and CDR2 from the germline V gene are MGHDK and SYGVNS. The V and J ends lost 1 base and 5 bases, in that order; junction bases with no gene match: 4. The CDR3 DNA is TGTGCCAGCAGTGAATTGCAGGGGGCCGATAATTCACCCCTCCACTTT. Residues: CASSELQGADNSPLHF.

This chain uses TRBV27 with TRBJ1-4; D gene ambiguous. Germline V gene sequence: CDR1 MNHEY, CDR2 SMNVEV (reference sequence). Trimming cost V 8 bases and J 3 bases, with 16 bases left between them. CDR3 length: 15 residues. The CDR3 sequence: CASGNNRGANEKLFF. In DNA form, the CDR3 reads TGTGCCAGCGGCAATAATCGGGGTGCTAATGAAAAACTGTTTTTT. The full variable domain, with the rest looked up from reference TRBV27 and TRBJ1-4, is EAQVTQNPRYLITVTGKKLTVTCSQNMNHEYMSWYRQDPGLGLRQIYYSMNVEVTDKGDVPEGYKVSRKEKRNFPLILESPSPNQTSLYFCASGNNRGANEKLFFGSGTQLSVL.

This clone was observed a single time. This sequence joins TRBV7-9 and TRBJ1-1, with a possible D match to TRBD1 (5 bases). The length of the CDR3 is 15 residues. From germline, CDR1 is SEHNR and CDR2 FQNEAQ (reference sequence). Trimming removed 2 bases at V and 0 bases at J, with 10 bases between. In nucleotides, the CDR3 is TGTGCCAGCAGCTTATGGGGAGGGGTGAACACTGAAGCTTTCTTT. It translates to CASSLWGGVNTEAFF.

In its sample, this clone was seen once. The gene calls are TRBV7-8 and TRBJ2-1, with a tentative D call TRBD2 (6 bases). Germline CDR1 is SGHVS and CDR2 is FQNEAQ. Trimming cost V 1 base and J 7 bases, with 8 bases left between them. CDR3 length: 13 residues. The DNA of the CDR3 is TGTGCCAGCAGCTTAGGACTAGAGAATGAGCAGTTCTTC. Amino acid sequence: CASSLGLENEQFF.

V gene TRBV10-3 combines with J gene TRBJ2-7; maybe TRBD1 (5 bases). The CDR3 sequence is 15 residues long. V dropped 3 bases and J dropped 1 base, with 13 bases sitting between them. The germline CDR1 and CDR2 sequences are ENHRY and SYGVKD. The CDR3 spells CAISETGQGSYEQYF. CDR3 in DNA: TGTGCCATCAGTGAAACGGGCCAGGGATCCTACGAGCAGTACTTC.

The genes are TRBV23-1 and TRBJ1-5; D possibly corresponds to TRBD1 (6 bases). TRBV23-1 is noted as an ORF with a role that remains uncertain. V lost 10 bases and J lost 7, with 14 bases in between. This CDR3 has 12 amino acids. CDR3: CATGRGFQPQHF. The CDR3 nucleotides read TGCGCCACCGGCAGGGGATTCCAGCCCCAGCATTTT.

This rearrangement joins TRBV29-1 to TRBJ1-2; 8 positions agree with TRBD1. V lost 6 bases and J lost 7; bases outside the gene matches: 16. This CDR3 spans 15 amino acids. Per the germline V gene, CDR1 is SQVTM and CDR2 is ANQGSEA. The CDR3 loop is CSVDDLGQGGIGYTF. CDR3 in DNA: TGCAGCGTCGACGATCTCGGACAGGGAGGTATTGGCTACACCTTC.

The rearrangement uses TRBV9 and TRBJ2-5, with D possibly TRBD2 on 5 matching bases. The V gene's germline CDR1 is SGDLS and CDR2 YYNGEE. This CDR3 region has 16 residues. V lost 0 bases to trimming and J lost 1 base, with 13 bases between them. The CDR3 DNA sequence: TGTGCCAGCAGCGTAGATGGGCGGGCAGTCCAAGAGACCCAGTACTTC. It translates to CASSVDGRAVQETQYF.

The chain joins TRBV7-9 to TRBJ1-5; weak D call: TRBD1 (5 bases). V lost 4 bases and J lost 1, with 17 bases in between. Germline CDR1 and CDR2: SEHNR and FQNEAQ (reference sequence). The CDR3 is 17 amino acids. The CDR3 sequence: CASSSDAGSGSNQPQHF. The CDR3 DNA reads TGTGCCAGCAGCTCGGACGCAGGGAGCGGGAGCAATCAGCCCCAGCATTTT.

V and J are TRBV5-1 and TRBJ2-1, with 8 bases fitting TRBD1. There are 14 residues in the CDR3. Trimming cost V 4 bases and J 6 bases; bases outside gene matches: 6. CDR1 and CDR2 (germline): SGHRS, YFSETQ. CDR3 sequence reads: CASSQGTGGNEQFF. DNA for the CDR3: TGCGCCAGCAGCCAGGGGACAGGCGGCAATGAGCAGTTCTTC.

The chain combines TRBV5-4 with TRBJ1-1, with unresolved D. Germline values: CDR1 SGHNT, CDR2 YYREEE (reference sequence). The CDR3 is 15 residues long. V lost 0 bases and J lost 0, with 9 bases in between. The CDR3 spells CASSLEVTMNTEAFF. CDR3 coding DNA: TGTGCCAGCAGCTTGGAGGTCACTATGAACACTGAAGCTTTCTTT.

The chain couples TRBV7-6 to TRBJ2-1; 11 bases agree with TRBD2. With 5 bases clipped from V and 4 bases from J, the junction kept 10 bases outside the gene matches. The CDR3 contains 17 residues. CDR1 and CDR2 from the germline V gene are SGHVS and FNYEAQ. The CDR3 DNA follows: TGTGCCAGCAGCATAAGCTTAGCGGGGGGGGAATACAATGAGCAGTTCTTC. It is translated as CASSISLAGGEYNEQFF.

This clone was observed a single time. V usage is TRBV11-2 and J usage is TRBJ1-2; 8 bases are shared with TRBD1. In germline, CDR1 is SGHAT, CDR2 FQNNGV. V lost 1 base, J lost 5 bases, and 9 bases stayed unmatched. The CDR3 runs to 16 residues. The CDR3 sequence: CASSLALAGGAYGYTF. The CDR3 DNA follows: TGTGCCAGCAGCTTAGCTTTGGCAGGGGGCGCGTATGGCTACACCTTC. Full variable domain (outside the CDR3, taken from reference TRBV11-2 and TRBJ1-2): EAGVAQSPRYKIIEKRQSVAFWCNPISGHATLYWYQQILGQGPKLLIQFQNNGVVDDSQLPKDRFSAERLKGVDSTLKIQPAKLEDSAVYLCASSLALAGGAYGYTFGSGTRLTVV.

The J gene is TRBJ2-3, the V gene TRBV5-6; 7 bases agree with TRBD1. Germline CDR1 reads SGHDT; CDR2 reads YYEEEE. V lost 0 bases to trimming and J lost 4 bases; unmatched junction nucleotides: 11. The CDR3 is 17 amino acids. CDR3 loop: CASSLARWTGLPDTQYF. The CDR3 nucleotides read TGTGCCAGCAGCTTGGCTAGGTGGACAGGACTTCCAGATACGCAGTATTTT.

This sequence joins TRBV10-1 and TRBJ2-7, with 9 bases lining up with TRBD1. The CDR3 has 16 residues. J gave up 5 bases and V 0 bases, and 8 bases lay outside the gene matches. Germline lookup yields CDR1 WNHNN and CDR2 SYGVQD (reference sequence). The CDR3 is CASSESYGTGTDEQYF. CDR3 nucleotide sequence: TGCGCCAGCAGTGAGTCCTACGGGACAGGGACGGACGAGCAGTACTTC.

The gene calls are TRBV10-3 and TRBJ2-7, with 8 bases aligning to TRBD2. Per the germline V gene, CDR1 is ENHRY and CDR2 is SYGVKD. This CDR3 has 14 amino acids. V was pared by 11 bases and J by 2 bases, with 11 bases of the junction left unmatched. Here the CDR3 reads CAVQRSGATYEQYF. CDR3 nucleotides: TGTGCCGTTCAGCGTAGCGGGGCTACCTACGAGCAGTACTTC.

The chain couples TRBV5-4 to TRBJ1-1; the match to TRBD1 covers 7 bases. V was clipped by 4 bases and J by 0 bases; unmatched bases: 6. The CDR3 loop spans 15 amino acids. CDR1 and CDR2 (germline): SGHNT, YYREEE (reference sequence). DNA of the CDR3: TGTGCCAGCAGCCGGAGACAGGGAGTGAACACTGAAGCTTTCTTT. It encodes CASSRRQGVNTEAFF.

This rearrangement joins TRBV5-1 to TRBJ2-1; TRBD1 matches 7 bases. The junction had 8 bases not matched to a gene; V was cut back by 4 bases and J by 7 bases. The germline CDR1 and CDR2 sequences are SGHRS and YFSETQ. This CDR3 has 14 residues. CDR3 amino acids: CASSLRQGVNEQFF. DNA of the CDR3: TGCGCCAGCAGCCTGCGACAGGGTGTAAATGAGCAGTTCTTC.

The CDR3 spells CASSQVRQGDGYTF. DNA of the CDR3: TGCGCCAGCAGCCAAGTGAGGCAGGGGGACGGCTACACCTTC. J is TRBJ1-2 and V is TRBV4-1; 7 bases agree with TRBD1. The J segment lost 8 bases and the V segment lost 1 base, leaving 7 bases of the junction unmatched. The length of the CDR3 is 14 residues. CDR1 and CDR2 from the germline V gene are MGHRA and YSYEKL.

CDR3 bases: TGTGCCACTAATTGTAGCGGGGGGGCCAGCGTCAAAAACATTCAGTACTTC. This codes for CATNCSGGASVKNIQYF. The chain combines TRBV30 with TRBJ2-4; 11 positions agree with TRBD2. The CDR3 contains 17 residues. V shed 8 bases, J shed 3 bases, and the junction held 15 bases outside the gene matches. CDR1 GTSNPN and CDR2 SVGIG come from the germline V gene (reference sequence).